These T cell receptor beta chains were read from a single sample in a study of chronic HIV infection and antiretroviral therapy. TCRdb re-called the 5' RACE reads with MiXCR, one entry per CDR3 protein. The repertoire holds tens of thousands of distinct CDR3 sequences, approximately 7.4% seen once, with 2.5% to 3.5% in the top ten. Sequenced sample: peripheral blood. These receptor sequences come from an adult who had HIV and had not received antiretroviral therapy, or was an uninfected healthy control (not recorded which). Both conserved end residues are part of each CDR3. A D gene is named only where the DNA matches it firmly. Part of the rows lack a size; the others show once, few, many or a class for expanded clones.

V gene	D gene	J gene	clone size	CDR3 protein
TRBV5-1	-	TRBJ2-3	-	CASSLAGTSTDTQYF
TRBV27	-	TRBJ1-5	few	CASSYRPFNQPQHF
TRBV29-1	-	TRBJ2-3	-	CSVREDSSTDTQYF
TRBV20-1	-	TRBJ2-1	-	CSAGTRSYNEQSF
TRBV5-5	TRBD1	TRBJ1-1	few	CASSGHRGPGTEAFF
TRBV29-1	-	TRBJ2-7	-	CSVEEVGEGYEQYF
TRBV2	-	TRBJ2-2	-	CASSEGGTGELFF
TRBV3-1	-	TRBJ1-1	many	CASSQGGGRNTEAFF
TRBV9	-	TRBJ1-4	few	CASSPHSKSTNEKLFF
TRBV3-1	-	TRBJ2-1	many	CASSQDFSVVREQFF
TRBV12-3/TRBV12-4	-	TRBJ2-7	many	CASSFRGRGVEQYF
TRBV20-1	-	TRBJ1-1	many	CSARDVSGDTEAFF
TRBV29-1	-	TRBJ2-1	many	CSVVSGSPYNEQFF
TRBV7-3	TRBD2	TRBJ2-1	many	CASSLGLAGADEQFF
TRBV28	TRBD1	TRBJ1-2	many	CASSSHPGTANYGYTF
TRBV28	-	TRBJ1-4	once	CVSSSDSATNEKLFF
TRBV20-1	TRBD1	TRBJ1-1	few	CSAERRDRITEAFF
TRBV28	-	TRBJ2-7	many	CASSSGISSYEQYF
TRBV6-6	TRBD2	TRBJ2-1	few	CASTDNSGRAIIGYNEQFF
TRBV7-3	TRBD1	TRBJ1-1	-	CASSPIGQGVLGNTETFF
TRBV10-3	-	TRBJ2-7	many	CAISDPGTLGGDEQYF
TRBV12-3/TRBV12-4	TRBD2	TRBJ2-7	-	CASSPQASGGIYEQYF